This entry features one TCR beta chain sequence. Its matching antigen is unknown. Per the germline V gene, CDR1 is SGHRS and CDR2 is YFSETQ. Between the trimmed V and J ends, which lost 0 bases and 0 bases, there was a span of 7 bases. CDR3 length equals 15 residues. The data were taken from a study of post-analysis software for immune sequencing data. Whole-study context: Patients had relapsing-remitting, secondary progressive or progressive-relapsing multiple sclerosis; some lacked subtype.

Unique molecular identifiers had been added to the TCR beta cDNA libraries. Input of about 0.9 to 10 million T cells yielded around 460,000 cDNA molecules. MiXCR was run by TCRdb on the PCR reads, yielding one entry per CDR3 protein. The table lists 250,000 to 300,000 distinct CDR3 sequences, 36% of them singletons, with around 5% in the top ten. General observations from the study: Patients used about 5 TRBV segments, including TRBV5-6, TRBV5-1 and TRBV20-1, more often than controls. The study found significantly lower normalized Chao1 diversity in multiple sclerosis patients than in controls.

The clonotype was recovered from a girl aged 5-17 years with multiple sclerosis. The specimen was blood. The chain has TRBV5-1 and TRBJ1-5, with unresolved D. CDR3 sequence reads: CASSLVGDSNQPQHF. CDR3 in DNA: TGCGCCAGCAGCTTGGTAGGTGATAGCAATCAGCCCCAGCATTTT.